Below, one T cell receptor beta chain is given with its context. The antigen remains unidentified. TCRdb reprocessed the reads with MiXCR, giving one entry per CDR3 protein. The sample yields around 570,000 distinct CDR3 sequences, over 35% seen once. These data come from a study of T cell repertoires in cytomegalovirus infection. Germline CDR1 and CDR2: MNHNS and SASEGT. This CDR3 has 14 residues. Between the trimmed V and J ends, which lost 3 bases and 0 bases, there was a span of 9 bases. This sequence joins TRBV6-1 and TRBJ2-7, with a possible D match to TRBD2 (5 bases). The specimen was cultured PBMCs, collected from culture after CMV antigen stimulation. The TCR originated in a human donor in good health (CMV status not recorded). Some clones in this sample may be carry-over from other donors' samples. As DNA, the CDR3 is TGTGCCAGCAGTGAGGACTGGAGCTCCTACGAGCAGTACTTC. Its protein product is CASSEDWSSYEQYF.